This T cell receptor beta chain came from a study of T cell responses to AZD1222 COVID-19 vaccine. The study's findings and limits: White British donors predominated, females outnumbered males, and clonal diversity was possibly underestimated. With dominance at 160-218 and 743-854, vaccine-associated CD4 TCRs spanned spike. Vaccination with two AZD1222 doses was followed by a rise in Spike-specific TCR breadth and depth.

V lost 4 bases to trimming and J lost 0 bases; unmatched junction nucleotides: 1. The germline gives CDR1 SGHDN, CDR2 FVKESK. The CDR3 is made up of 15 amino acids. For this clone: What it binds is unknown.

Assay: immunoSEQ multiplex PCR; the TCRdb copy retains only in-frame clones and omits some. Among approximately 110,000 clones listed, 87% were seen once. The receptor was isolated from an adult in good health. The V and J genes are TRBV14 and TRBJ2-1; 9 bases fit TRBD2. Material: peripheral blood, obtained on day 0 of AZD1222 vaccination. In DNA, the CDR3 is TGTGCCAGCAGCCGGCGGGGGGGCTCCTACAATGAGCAGTTCTTC. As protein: CASSRRGGSYNEQFF.